The sequence of this T cell receptor beta chain was determined in a study of CD8+CD57+ T cells in acquired aplastic anemia. Study-level background: Sorted CD4+ and CD8+ cells yielded roughly 3.5 ug of DNA on average.

Points on this clonotype: Antigen unknown.

Sequencing was done on patients that had shown CD8+CD57+ cell expansion by flow cytometry. The patients all had a severe acquired aplastic anemia diagnosis. Patients were untreated when blood was sampled. Trimming pared 1 base from V and 7 bases from J, leaving 11 bases between. The CDR3 has 15 amino acids. Germline-derived CDR1 and CDR2 are SGHVS and FQNEAQ. The study profiled TCR beta VDJ and CDR3 using genomic DNA as template. One entry per CDR3 protein, called by TCRdb with MiXCR from the reads. The data contain some 150,000 distinct CDR3 sequences, 71% of them singletons. Broader study findings: Patient and control CD8+ Simpson's diversity was not significantly different.

The chain links TRBV7-8 to TRBJ1-6; D is possibly TRBD1 (5 bases). This TCR was recovered from a human donor with aplastic anemia. Sequenced sample: sorted CD4+, CD8+, or CD8+CD57+ T cells (not recorded which) from PBMCs. The CDR3 coding sequence is TGTGCCAGCAGCTTAGATTTTGGGGGGAATTCACCCCTCCACTTT. Protein: CASSLDFGGNSPLHF.